This T cell receptor (beta chain) was found in a study of T cells in Graves' hyperthyroidism and ophthalmopathy. This clonotype was found a few times. CDR1 is DFQATT and CDR2 is SNEGSKA in the germline V gene (reference sequence). V shed 0 bases and J shed 10 bases, with 15 bases lying between them. CDR3 length: 13 residues. Amplified TCR beta CDR3 regions derived from RNA transcripts. The primer set for the first-round RT-PCR of the TCR CDR3 was HTBI. TCRdb fed the multiplex PCR reads into MiXCR, producing one record per CDR3 protein. Here the sample spans about 600,000 distinct CDR3 sequences, 16% being singletons.

The material sequenced was blood. The chain employs TRBV20-1 and TRBJ1-1; a possible D gene is TRBD1 (5 bases). The sequence was collected from a woman in her thirties or forties with Graves' ophthalmopathy. The CDR3 sequence: CSARDGGRFGAFF. CDR3 bases: TGCAGTGCTAGAGACGGGGGAAGGTTTGGAGCTTTCTTT.